The rows below give T cell receptor beta chains drawn from one sample of a study of Graves' ophthalmopathy and Graves' hyperthyroidism. MiXCR, run by TCRdb on the multiplex PCR reads, gives a single entry per CDR3 protein. This sample carries a few hundred thousand distinct CDR3 sequences, approximately 16% of them seen once, and the ten largest clones take around 1.6%. Sequences were obtained from peripheral blood. All receptors derive from a woman between 18 and 30 years old with Graves' ophthalmopathy. Both conserved end residues are trimmed from each CDR3. The D gene is left open where the match is weak. Not every row has a clone size; where given, it reads once, few, many or a size class.

>-|many|TRBV2
ASMQAGYEQY
>-|many|TRBV6-2/TRBV6-3
ASSYDGNTEAF
>-|-|TRBV5-1
ASKVDGGPGETQY
>-|many|TRBV10-3
AISGTGKYTGELF
>-|many|TRBV6-1
ATTTDEAF
>-|many|TRBV19
ASGAAQGDNTEAF
>-|many|TRBV18
ASSPYRQSNEQY
>TRBD2|many|TRBV10-1
ASRETSDTDTQY
>-|many|TRBV12-3/TRBV12-4
ASSFRRWVHEAF
>-|many|TRBV11-1
ASSLPQAERSSYNSPLH
>-|many|TRBV28
ASTTGRDTSPSNTGELF
>TRBD1|many|TRBV27
ASSSQGAGTEAF
>-|once|TRBV10-3
AISEGPTKSPTGELF